These T cell receptor beta chains were read from a single sample in a study of regulatory T cells in long-lasting Graves disease. TCRdb passed the multiplex PCR reads through MiXCR, listing each CDR3 protein once. This table holds 400,000 to 500,000 distinct CDR3 sequences, about a sixth found once. This sample also belongs to another study, concerning T cells in Graves' hyperthyroidism and ophthalmopathy.

The sequences come from peripheral blood mononuclear cells (PBMCs), collected at new diagnosis, from a patient treated with antithyroid drugs. These receptors were collected from a young woman with Graves disease. Both conserved end residues are part of each CDR3. D genes are given only for firm matches. Size is stated for part of the rows, as once, few or many counts, or as a class when the clone is expanded.

>TRBV5-6|TRBJ1-5|NA|15|few
TGTGCCAGCAGCTTGTCTCAGGGCTTCAATCAGCCCCAGCATTTT
CASSLSQGFNQPQHF
>TRBV20-1|TRBJ2-2|NA|13|many
TGCAGTGCTCCGGTCTCTGGTGCGGAGGAGCTGTTTTTT
CSAPVSGAEELFF
>TRBV27|TRBJ2-1|TRBD1|17|NA
TGTGCCACCCGGGACAGGGGAATAGGTCTGGTTGCCAATGAGCAGTTCTTC
CATRDRGIGLVANEQFF
>TRBV4-2|TRBJ2-2|NA|15|NA
TGTGCCAGCAGCCAAGGGGACGGCAACACCGGGGAGCTGTTTTTT
CASSQGDGNTGELFF
>TRBV7-9|TRBJ1-2|NA|14|many
TGTGCCAGCAGCTTAGTTTGGCAGGGAGATGGCTACACCTTC
CASSLVWQGDGYTF
>TRBV7-9|TRBJ2-7|NA|15|NA
TGTGCCAGCAGCTTCCCCATCGGGTTATACTACGAGCAGTACTTC
CASSFPIGLYYEQYF
>TRBV28|TRBJ2-3|TRBD2|15|NA
TGTGCCAGCAGTTTAGGTAGCGGGATCACAGATACGCAGTATTTT
CASSLGSGITDTQYF
>TRBV19|TRBJ1-4|NA|15|NA
TGTGCCAGTAGTATTAACAGGGATTTCAATGAAAAACTGTTTTTT
CASSINRDFNEKLFF
>TRBV5-1|TRBJ2-7|NA|16|NA
TGCGCCAGCAGACGGACCAACGGGTCGTCGATTTGGGAGCAGTACTTC
CASRRTNGSSIWEQYF
>TRBV27|TRBJ2-5|NA|15|many
TGTGCCAGCAGTTTATCTAATGAGCCTCAAGAGACCCAGTACTTC
CASSLSNEPQETQYF
>TRBV6-2/TRBV6-3|TRBJ2-3|NA|15|many
TGTGCCAGCAGTTACTCGGACGGAAGCACAGATACGCAGTATTTT
CASSYSDGSTDTQYF
>TRBV15|TRBJ2-2|TRBD2|17|few
TGTGCCACCAGCAGAGACCCAGCGGGAGCGGTCACCGGGGAGCTGTTTTTT
CATSRDPAGAVTGELFF
>TRBV20-1|TRBJ2-7|TRBD2|14|many
TGCAGTGCAACAGCTGGACTAGCGGATTACGAGCAGTACTTC
CSATAGLADYEQYF
>TRBV15|TRBJ2-7|TRBD2|13|few
TGTGCCACCAGCAGTATGAACGGGAGGGAGCAGTACTTC
CATSSMNGREQYF